This T cell receptor beta chain was sequenced in a study of T cells in Graves' hyperthyroidism and ophthalmopathy. General observations from the study: Model output signaled ophthalmopathy a median around 6.9 months ahead of onset. Blood samples included most of the expanded thyroid clonotypes exceeding 0.001. Patients with ophthalmopathy were separated from those with stable hyperthyroidism by a 13 V-J model.

Authors of the study amplified TCR beta CDR3 regions from RNA transcripts. HTBI primers were used for first-round RT-PCR of the TCR CDR3. TCRdb re-derived calls from the multiplex PCR reads in MiXCR, one entry per CDR3 protein. The sample comprises a few hundred thousand distinct CDR3 sequences, over 45% of which are singletons, and approximately 44% rests with the top ten. As to this clonotype: The antigen is undetermined.

V lost 2 bases and J 5 bases, leaving 10 bases between the germline ends. The CDR3 consists of 13 residues. Germline values: CDR1 SEHNR, CDR2 FQNEAQ (reference sequence). Each diagnosis drew on symptoms, thyroxine, TRAb, thyroid ultrasound and orbital computed tomography findings. Source material: peripheral blood or thyroid tissue (not recorded which). This chain links TRBV7-9 with TRBJ2-7, with D tentatively TRBD2 (6 bases). This clonotype originated in an adult woman with Graves' disease, either hyperthyroidism or ophthalmopathy (not recorded which). CDR3 region: CASSLSGDHEQYF. In DNA, the CDR3 is TGTGCCAGCAGCTTATCGGGGGATCACGAGCAGTACTTC.